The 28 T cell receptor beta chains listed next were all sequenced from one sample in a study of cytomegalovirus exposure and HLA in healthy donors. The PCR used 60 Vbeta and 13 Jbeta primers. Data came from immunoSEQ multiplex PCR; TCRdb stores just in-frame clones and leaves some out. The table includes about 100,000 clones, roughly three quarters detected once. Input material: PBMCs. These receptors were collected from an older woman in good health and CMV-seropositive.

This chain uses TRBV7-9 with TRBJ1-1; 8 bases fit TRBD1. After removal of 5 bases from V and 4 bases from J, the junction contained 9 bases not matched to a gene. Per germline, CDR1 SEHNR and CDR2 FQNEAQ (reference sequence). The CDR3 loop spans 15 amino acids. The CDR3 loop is CASSLGQGGSTEAFF. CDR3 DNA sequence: TGTGCCAGCAGCCTCGGACAGGGAGGAAGCACTGAAGCTTTCTTT.

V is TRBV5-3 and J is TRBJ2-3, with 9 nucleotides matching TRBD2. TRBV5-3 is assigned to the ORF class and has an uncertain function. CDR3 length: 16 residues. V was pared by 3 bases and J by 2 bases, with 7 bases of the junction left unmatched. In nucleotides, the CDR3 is TGTGCCAGAAGCTCTCTAGCGGGGCGCACCACAGATACGCAGTATTTT. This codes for CARSSLAGRTTDTQYF.

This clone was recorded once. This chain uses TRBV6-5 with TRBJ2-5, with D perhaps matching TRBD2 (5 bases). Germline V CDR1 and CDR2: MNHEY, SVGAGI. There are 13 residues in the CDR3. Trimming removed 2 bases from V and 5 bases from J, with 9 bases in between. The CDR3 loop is CASSYARRETQYF. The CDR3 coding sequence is TGTGCCAGCAGTTACGCTAGGAGGGAGACCCAGTACTTC.

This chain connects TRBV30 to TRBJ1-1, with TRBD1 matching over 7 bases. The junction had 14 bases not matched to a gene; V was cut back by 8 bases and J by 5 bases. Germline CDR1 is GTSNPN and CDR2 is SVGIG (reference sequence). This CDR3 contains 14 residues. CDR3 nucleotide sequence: TGTGCCCGGGGGGGGCCAGGGGGAAGGACTGAAGCTTTCTTT. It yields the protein CARGGPGGRTEAFF.

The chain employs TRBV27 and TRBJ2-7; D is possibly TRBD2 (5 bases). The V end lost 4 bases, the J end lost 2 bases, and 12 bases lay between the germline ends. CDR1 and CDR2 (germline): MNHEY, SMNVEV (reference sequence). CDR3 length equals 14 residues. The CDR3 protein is CASSYSSGTYEQYF. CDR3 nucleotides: TGTGCCAGCAGTTACTCCAGCGGAACCTACGAGCAGTACTTC.

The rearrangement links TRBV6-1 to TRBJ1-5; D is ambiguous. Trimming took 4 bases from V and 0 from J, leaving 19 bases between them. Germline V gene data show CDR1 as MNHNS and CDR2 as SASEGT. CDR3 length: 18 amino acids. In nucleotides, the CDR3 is TGTGCCAGCAGTGTGGGTGCATATTGGAGATATAGCAATCAGCCCCAGCATTTT. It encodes CASSVGAYWRYSNQPQHF.

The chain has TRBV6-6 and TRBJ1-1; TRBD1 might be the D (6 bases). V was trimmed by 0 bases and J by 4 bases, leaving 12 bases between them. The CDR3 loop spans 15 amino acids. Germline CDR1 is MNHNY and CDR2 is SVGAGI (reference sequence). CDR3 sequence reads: CASSYSGQGTTEAFF. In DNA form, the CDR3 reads TGTGCCAGCAGTTACTCGGGGCAGGGGACCACTGAAGCTTTCTTT.

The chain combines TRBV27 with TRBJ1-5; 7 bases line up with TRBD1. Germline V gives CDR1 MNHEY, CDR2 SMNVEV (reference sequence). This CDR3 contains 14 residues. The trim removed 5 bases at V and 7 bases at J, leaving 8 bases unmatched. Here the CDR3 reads CASSPRQGSQPQHF. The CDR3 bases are TGTGCCAGCAGTCCCCGACAGGGTAGCCAGCCCCAGCATTTT.

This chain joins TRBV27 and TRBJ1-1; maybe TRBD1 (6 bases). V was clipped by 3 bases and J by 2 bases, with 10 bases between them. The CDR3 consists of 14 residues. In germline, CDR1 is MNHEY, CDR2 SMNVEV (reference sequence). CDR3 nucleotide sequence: TGTGCCAGCAGTTTTCAGGGGTTTAACACTGAAGCTTTCTTT. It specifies CASSFQGFNTEAFF.

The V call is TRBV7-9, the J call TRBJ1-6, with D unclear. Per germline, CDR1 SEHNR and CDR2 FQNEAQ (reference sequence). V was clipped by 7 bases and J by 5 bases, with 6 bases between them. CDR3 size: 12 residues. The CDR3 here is CASNTNNSPLHF. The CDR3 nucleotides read TGTGCCAGCAACACGAATAATTCACCCCTCCACTTT.

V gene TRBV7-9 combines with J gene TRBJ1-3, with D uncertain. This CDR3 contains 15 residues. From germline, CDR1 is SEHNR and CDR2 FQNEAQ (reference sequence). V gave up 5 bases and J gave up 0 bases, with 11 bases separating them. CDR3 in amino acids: CASSVKLNSGNTIYF. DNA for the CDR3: TGTGCCAGCAGCGTGAAACTTAACTCTGGAAACACCATATATTTT.

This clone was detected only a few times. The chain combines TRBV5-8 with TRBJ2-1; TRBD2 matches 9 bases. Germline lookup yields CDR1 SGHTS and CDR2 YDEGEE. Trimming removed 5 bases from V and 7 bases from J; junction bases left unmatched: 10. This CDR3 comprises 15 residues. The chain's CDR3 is CASRPHSGSSNEQFF. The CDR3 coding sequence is TGTGCCAGCAGACCCCATAGCGGGAGTAGTAATGAGCAGTTCTTC.

The CDR3 spells CASSPKQGDYGYTF. In nucleotides, the CDR3 is TGTGCCAGCTCACCAAAACAGGGGGACTATGGCTACACCTTC. The chain uses TRBV18 and TRBJ1-2; 8 bases map to TRBD1. V gave up 2 bases and J gave up 3 bases; unmatched junction bases: 2. The CDR3 length is 14 residues. CDR1 is KGHSH and CDR2 is LQKENI in the germline V gene.

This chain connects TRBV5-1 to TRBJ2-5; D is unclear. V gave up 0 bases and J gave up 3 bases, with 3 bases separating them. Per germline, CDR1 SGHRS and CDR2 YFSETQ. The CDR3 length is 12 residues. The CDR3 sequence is CASSLGEETQYF. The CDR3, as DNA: TGCGCCAGCAGCTTGGGAGAAGAGACCCAGTACTTC.

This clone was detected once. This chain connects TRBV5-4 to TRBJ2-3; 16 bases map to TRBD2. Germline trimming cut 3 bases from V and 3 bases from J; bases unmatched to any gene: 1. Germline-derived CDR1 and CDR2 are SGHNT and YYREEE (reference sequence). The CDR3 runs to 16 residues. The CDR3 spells CASSSGLAGGTDTQYF. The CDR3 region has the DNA TGTGCCAGCAGCTCGGGACTAGCGGGAGGGACAGATACGCAGTATTTT.

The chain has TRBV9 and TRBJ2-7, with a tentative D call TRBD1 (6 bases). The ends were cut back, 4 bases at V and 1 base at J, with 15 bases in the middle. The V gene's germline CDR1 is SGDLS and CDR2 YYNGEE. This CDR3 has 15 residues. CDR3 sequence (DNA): TGTGCCAGCAGCACACCGGGACACCTATCCTACGAGCAGTACTTC. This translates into CASSTPGHLSYEQYF.

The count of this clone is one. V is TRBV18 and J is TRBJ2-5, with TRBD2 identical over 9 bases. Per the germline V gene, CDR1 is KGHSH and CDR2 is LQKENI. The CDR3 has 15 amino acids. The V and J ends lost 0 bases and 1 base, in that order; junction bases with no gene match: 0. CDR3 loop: CASSPPGLAQETQYF. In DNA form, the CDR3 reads TGTGCCAGCTCACCACCGGGACTAGCCCAAGAGACCCAGTACTTC.

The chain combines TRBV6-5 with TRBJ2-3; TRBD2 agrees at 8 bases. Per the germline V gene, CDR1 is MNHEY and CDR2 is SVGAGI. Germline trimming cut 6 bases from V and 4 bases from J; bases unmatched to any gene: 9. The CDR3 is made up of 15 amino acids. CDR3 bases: TGTGCCAGCAGATACGTAGCGGGAAGGGCAGATACGCAGTATTTT. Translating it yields CASRYVAGRADTQYF.

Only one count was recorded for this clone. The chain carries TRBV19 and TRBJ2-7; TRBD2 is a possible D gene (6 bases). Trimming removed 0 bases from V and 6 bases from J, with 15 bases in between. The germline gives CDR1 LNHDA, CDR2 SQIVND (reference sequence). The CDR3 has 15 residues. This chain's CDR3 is CASSIDGIPGAEQYF. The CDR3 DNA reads TGTGCCAGTAGTATAGATGGTATCCCGGGAGCCGAGCAGTACTTC.

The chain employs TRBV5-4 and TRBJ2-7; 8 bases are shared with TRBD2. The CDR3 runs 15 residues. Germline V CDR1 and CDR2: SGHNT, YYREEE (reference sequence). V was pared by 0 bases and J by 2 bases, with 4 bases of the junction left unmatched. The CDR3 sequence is CASSLAGGVPYEQYF. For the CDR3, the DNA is TGTGCCAGCAGCTTGGCGGGAGGGGTACCCTACGAGCAGTACTTC.

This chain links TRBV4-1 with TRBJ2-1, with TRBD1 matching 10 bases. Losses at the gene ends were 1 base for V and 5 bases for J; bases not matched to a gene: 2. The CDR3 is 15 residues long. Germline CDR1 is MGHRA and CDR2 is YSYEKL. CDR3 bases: TGCGCCAGCAGCCAAGGACAGGGGGCGCACAATGAGCAGTTCTTC. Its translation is CASSQGQGAHNEQFF.

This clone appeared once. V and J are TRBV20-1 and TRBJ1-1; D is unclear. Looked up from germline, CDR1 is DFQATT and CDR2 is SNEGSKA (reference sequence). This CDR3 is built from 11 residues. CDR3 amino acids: CSPRRNTEAFF. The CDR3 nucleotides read TGCAGCCCTCGTAGAAACACTGAAGCTTTCTTT.

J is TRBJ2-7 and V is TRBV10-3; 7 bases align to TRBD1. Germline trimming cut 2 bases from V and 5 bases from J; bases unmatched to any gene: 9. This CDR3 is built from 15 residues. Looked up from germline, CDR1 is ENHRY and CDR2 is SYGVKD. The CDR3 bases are TGTGCCATCAGTGAGACGACAGGGTCTACCCACGAGCAGTACTTC. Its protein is CAISETTGSTHEQYF.

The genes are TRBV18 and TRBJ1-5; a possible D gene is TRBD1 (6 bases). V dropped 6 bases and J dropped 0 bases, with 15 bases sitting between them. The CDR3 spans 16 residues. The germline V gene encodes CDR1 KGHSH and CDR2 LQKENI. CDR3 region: CASSRTTGASNQPQHF. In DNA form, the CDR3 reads TGTGCCAGCTCCCGTACGACAGGAGCTAGCAATCAGCCCCAGCATTTT.

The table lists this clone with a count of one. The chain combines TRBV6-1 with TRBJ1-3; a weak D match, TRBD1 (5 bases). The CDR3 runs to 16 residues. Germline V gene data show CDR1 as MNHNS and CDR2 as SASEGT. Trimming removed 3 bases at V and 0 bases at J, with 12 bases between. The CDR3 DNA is TGTGCCAGCAGTGATGTGGGACTCCTCTCTGGAAACACCATATATTTT. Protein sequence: CASSDVGLLSGNTIYF.

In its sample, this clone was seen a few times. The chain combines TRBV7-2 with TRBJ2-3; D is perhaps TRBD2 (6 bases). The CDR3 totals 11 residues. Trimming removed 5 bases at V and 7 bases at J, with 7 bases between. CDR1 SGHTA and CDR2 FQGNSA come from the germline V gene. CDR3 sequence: CASSGGYTQYF. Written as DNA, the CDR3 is TGTGCCAGCAGCGGGGGGTATACGCAGTATTTT.

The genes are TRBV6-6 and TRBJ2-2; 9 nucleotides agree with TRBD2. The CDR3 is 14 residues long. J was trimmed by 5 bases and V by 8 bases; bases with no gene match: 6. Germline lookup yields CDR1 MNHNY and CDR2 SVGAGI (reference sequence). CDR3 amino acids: CASLREGRTGELFF. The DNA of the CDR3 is TGTGCCAGCCTGCGGGAGGGGCGGACCGGGGAGCTGTTTTTT.

The CDR3 loop is CSVDGGGYGYTF. CDR3 bases: TGCAGCGTCGACGGCGGGGGGTACGGCTACACCTTC. V and J are TRBV29-1 and TRBJ1-2; possibly TRBD1 for D (5 bases). The V end was cut by 6 bases, the J end by 8 bases, with 16 bases between. This CDR3 contains 12 residues. Germline CDR1 reads SQVTM; CDR2 reads ANQGSEA.